What follows are 8 T cell receptor beta chains derived from one specimen sequenced in a study of blood T cell repertoires in COVID-19. Assay: immunoSEQ multiplex PCR; the TCRdb copy retains only in-frame clones and omits some. The sample has 100,000 or so clones, roughly 84% seen once; the top ten hold roughly 2%. The sample consisted of peripheral blood. All receptors come from a man aged 65 to 79 with active or convalescent COVID-19.

Details on this clone: A junction boundary mismatches the germline segment, possibly from a read error. This chain links TRBV12-5 with TRBJ1-2; 7 positions match TRBD1. Germline V gives CDR1 LGHNT, CDR2 FRNRAP. This CDR3 contains 13 residues. The CDR3 loop reads CASGPSGQYAYTF. As DNA, the CDR3 is TGTGCTAGTGGCCCCTCGGGACAGTATGCCTACACCTTC.

This clone has just one count. The V gene is TRBV28, the J gene TRBJ1-4; D not certain. Trimming left V 3 bases short and J 8 bases short, with 4 bases between. CDR1 is MDHEN, CDR2 SYDVKM, per germline. This CDR3 is 11 amino acids long. The CDR3 DNA is TGTGCCAGCAGTTTGGCCGAAAAACTGTTTTTT. Translated: CASSLAEKLFF.

The chain employs TRBV6-2 or TRBV6-3 and TRBJ1-1; D unresolved. Trimming pared 2 bases from V and 4 bases from J, leaving 17 bases between. CDR1 is MNHEY, CDR2 SVGEGT, per germline. The CDR3 totals 16 residues. CDR3 DNA sequence: TGTGCCAGCAGTTACGCTTCCGGAGGATTAGGCACTGAAGCTTTCTTT. This gives the protein CASSYASGGLGTEAFF.

This clone has a single count. This chain connects TRBV5-6 to TRBJ1-3, with D hard to call. CDR3 length equals 14 residues. The V gene's germline CDR1 is SGHDT and CDR2 YYEEEE. V dropped 1 base and J dropped 7 bases, with 12 bases sitting between them. CDR3 loop: CASSLYAAGNTIYF. CDR3 nucleotides: TGTGCCAGCAGCTTGTACGCGGCGGGGAACACCATATATTTT.

This chain links TRBV3-1 (or the pseudogene TRBV3-2) with TRBJ2-1; D is unresolved. V was cut by 3 bases and J by 9 bases, with 12 bases left in between. CDR1 and CDR2 from the germline V gene are LGHDT and YNNKEL (reference sequence). The CDR3 contains 13 residues. CDR3 loop: CASSHRSGFEQFF. In DNA, the CDR3 is TGTGCCAGCAGCCACCGTAGTGGTTTTGAGCAGTTCTTC.

This chain connects TRBV10-2 to TRBJ1-2; the match to TRBD1 covers 9 bases. CDR1 is WSHSY and CDR2 is SAAADI in the germline V gene. The CDR3 is 13 amino acids. The V segment lost 7 bases and the J segment 8 bases; nucleotides outside the gene matches: 8. CDR3 residues: CASTRTGVFGYTF. CDR3 nucleotides: TGCGCCAGCACCCGGACAGGGGTGTTCGGCTACACCTTC.

J is TRBJ2-2 and V is TRBV7-2; 10 nucleotides match TRBD1. Germline CDR1 and CDR2: SGHTA and FQGNSA. The CDR3 spans 16 residues. J was trimmed by 5 bases and V by 5 bases; bases with no gene match: 8. This CDR3 is CASSHGTGVKTGELFF. The CDR3 nucleotides read TGTGCCAGCAGCCACGGGACAGGGGTAAAAACCGGGGAGCTGTTTTTT.

The V gene is TRBV12-3 or TRBV12-4, the J gene TRBJ2-7; no reliable D call. The CDR3 length is 12 residues. V lost 3 bases and J 6 bases, leaving 9 bases between the germline ends. The CDR3 protein is CASSLVASEQYF. The DNA for the CDR3 is TGTGCCAGCAGTTTGGTAGCTTCCGAGCAGTACTTC.